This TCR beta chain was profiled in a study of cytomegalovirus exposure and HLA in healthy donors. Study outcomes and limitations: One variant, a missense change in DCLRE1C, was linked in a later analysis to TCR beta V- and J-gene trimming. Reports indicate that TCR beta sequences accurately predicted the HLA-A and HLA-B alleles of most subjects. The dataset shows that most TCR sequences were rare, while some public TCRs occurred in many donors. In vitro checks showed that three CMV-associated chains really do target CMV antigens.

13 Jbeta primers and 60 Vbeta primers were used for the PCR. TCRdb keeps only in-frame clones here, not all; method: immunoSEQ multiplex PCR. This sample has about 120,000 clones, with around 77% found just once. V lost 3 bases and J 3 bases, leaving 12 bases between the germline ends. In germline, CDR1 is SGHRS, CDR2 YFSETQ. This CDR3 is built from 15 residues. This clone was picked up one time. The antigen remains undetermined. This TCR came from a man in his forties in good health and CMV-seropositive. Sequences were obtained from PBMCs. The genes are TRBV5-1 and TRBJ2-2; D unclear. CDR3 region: CASSSSTVYTGELFF. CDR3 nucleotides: TGCGCCAGCAGCTCAAGTACAGTATACACCGGGGAGCTGTTTTTT.